This TCR beta chain originates from a study of regulatory dendritic cells for organ transplantation. The data were produced by immunoSEQ multiplex PCR, yet TCRdb's version contains in-frame clones alone and is incomplete. The sample lists almost 35,000 clones, approximately 91% occurring once. The germline gives CDR1 SGHVS, CDR2 FQNEAQ. The CDR3 loop spans 15 amino acids. Trimming cost V 5 bases and J 2 bases, with 16 bases left between them. Source material: naive CD4+ T cells from blood. The sample's subset: CD45RA+ naive T cells. This TCR was sampled from a human donor in good health. The chain carries TRBV7-8 and TRBJ2-7; D is possibly TRBD1 (5 bases). Written as DNA, the CDR3 is TGTGCCAGCAGCCCAGCGCGACAGAAACCCTACGAGCAGTACTTC. Its translation: CASSPARQKPYEQYF.